Listed below are T cell receptor beta chains from one sample, sequenced in a study of identical twins. Via MiXCR, TCRdb re-called the 5' RACE reads, giving one row per CDR3 protein. The sample has just over 500,000 distinct CDR3 sequences, 20% to 25% seen once. A further study also used this sample, focusing on T cells expressing NK-cell markers.

The sample comprised CD4+ T cells sorted from blood. The receptors come from a woman in her late teens or twenties in good health. The CDR3 runs from the conserved cysteine through the conserved F or W. D genes are given only for firm matches. Not all rows give a size; the values are once, few, many and, for expanded clones, a class.

d_call: -; clone_size: -; v_call: TRBV30; j_call: TRBJ2-3; cdr3_nt: TGTGCCTGGAGCCGGCGGACCTCTACCCAGGATACGCAGTATTTT; cdr3_aa: CAWSRRTSTQDTQYF
d_call: -; clone_size: many; v_call: TRBV10-3; j_call: TRBJ2-3; cdr3_nt: TGTGCCATCAGTGAAGGGTCAGGGGTCGGAGATACGCAGTATTTT; cdr3_aa: CAISEGSGVGDTQYF
d_call: -; clone_size: -; v_call: TRBV12-5; j_call: TRBJ2-2; cdr3_nt: TGTGCTAGTGGTTTGGTATTATTGATTAACACCGGGGAGCTGTTTTTT; cdr3_aa: CASGLVLLINTGELFF
d_call: -; clone_size: few; v_call: TRBV12-3/TRBV12-4; j_call: TRBJ2-1; cdr3_nt: TGTGCCAGCAGTCCTCGGTCGGTGGCTGCTCTGGGCTACAATGAGCAGTTCTTC; cdr3_aa: CASSPRSVAALGYNEQFF
d_call: TRBD2; clone_size: -; v_call: TRBV11-2; j_call: TRBJ2-1; cdr3_nt: TGTGCCAGCACCACCGGGACTAGCGGTTACAATGAGCAGTTCTTC; cdr3_aa: CASTTGTSGYNEQFF
d_call: -; clone_size: few; v_call: TRBV12-3/TRBV12-4; j_call: TRBJ1-6; cdr3_nt: TGTGCCAGCGCGACAGGACCAAGTAATTCACCCCTCCACTTT; cdr3_aa: CASATGPSNSPLHF
d_call: -; clone_size: many; v_call: TRBV20-1; j_call: TRBJ2-5; cdr3_nt: TGCAGTGCTAGGAGGACACAAGAGACCCAGTACTTC; cdr3_aa: CSARRTQETQYF
d_call: -; clone_size: few; v_call: TRBV7-2; j_call: TRBJ1-2; cdr3_nt: TGTGCCAGCAGCTTATTCACAGCCGACTATGGCTACACCTTC; cdr3_aa: CASSLFTADYGYTF
d_call: -; clone_size: few; v_call: TRBV20-1; j_call: TRBJ2-3; cdr3_nt: TGCAGTGCTAGTCGGGGGATAAGCACAGATACGCAGTATTTT; cdr3_aa: CSASRGISTDTQYF
d_call: -; clone_size: -; v_call: TRBV24-1; j_call: TRBJ2-7; cdr3_nt: TGTGCCACCAGTGATGGACCAAGAGGGGAGCAGTACTTC; cdr3_aa: CATSDGPRGEQYF
d_call: TRBD1; clone_size: -; v_call: TRBV4-1; j_call: TRBJ2-7; cdr3_nt: TGCGCCAGCAGCCAAGGGGACAGGGCTAACGAGCAGTACTTC; cdr3_aa: CASSQGDRANEQYF